Listed below are T cell receptor beta chains from one sample, sequenced in a study of regulatory T cells in long-lasting Graves disease. One entry per CDR3 protein results from TCRdb running MiXCR on the multiplex PCR reads. This table holds approximately 290,000 distinct CDR3 sequences, around a fifth found once. The sample here was peripheral blood mononuclear cells (PBMCs), taken when the disease was refractory, from a patient treated with antithyroid drugs. These receptors came from a female donor with Graves disease. CDR3s include the opening cysteine and the closing phenylalanine or tryptophan. D genes are given only for firm matches. Clone size is not always given. Where it is, it says once, few, many or a class for expanded clones.

cdr3_length clone_size d_call j_call v_call cdr3_aa cdr3_nt
14 - TRBD2 TRBJ2-1 TRBV3-1 CASSHSGRGDEQFF TGTGCCAGCAGCCACAGCGGGAGGGGAGATGAGCAGTTCTTC
16 few - TRBJ1-5 TRBV10-3 CAISEYGGTNNQPQHF TGTGCCATCAGTGAGTATGGGGGCACTAACAATCAGCCCCAGCATTTT
17 few - TRBJ2-5 TRBV4-3 CASSQGLARGGRETQYF TGCGCCAGCAGCCAAGGGCTAGCGAGGGGCGGCAGAGAGACCCAGTACTTC
16 once - TRBJ2-7 TRBV4-1 CASSQKVPGPSYEQYF TGCGCCAGCAGCCAAAAGGTACCAGGGCCCTCCTACGAGCAGTACTTC
15 many - TRBJ2-5 TRBV9 CASSVVGSSVETQYF TGTGCCAGCAGCGTAGTGGGCAGCTCTGTGGAGACCCAGTACTTC
14 few - TRBJ2-7 TRBV20-1 CSAQGAGGFYEQYF TGCAGTGCTCAGGGGGCGGGAGGGTTTTACGAGCAGTACTTC
15 - TRBD2 TRBJ2-3 TRBV9 CASSVTGGETDTQYF TGTGCCAGCAGCGTTACGGGAGGGGAAACAGATACGCAGTATTTT
14 few TRBD1 TRBJ1-2 TRBV4-3 CASSPQGENYGYTF TGCGCCAGCAGCCCCCAGGGGGAGAACTATGGCTACACCTTC
14 - TRBD2 TRBJ2-3 TRBV10-3 CAISEGLAADTQYF TGTGCCATCAGTGAAGGGCTAGCGGCAGATACGCAGTATTTT
11 - TRBD2 TRBJ2-1 TRBV2 CASSVGGEQFF TGTGCCAGCAGTGTGGGAGGGGAGCAGTTCTTC
14 - - TRBJ1-2 TRBV7-9 CASSYPGEGRGYTF TGTGCCAGCAGCTACCCAGGGGAGGGACGAGGCTACACCTTC
11 many - TRBJ2-5 TRBV2 CASKIIETQYF TGTGCCAGCAAGATCATAGAGACCCAGTACTTC
14 - - TRBJ1-1 TRBV19 CASKKSGMNTEAFF TGTGCCAGTAAGAAATCGGGGATGAACACTGAAGCTTTCTTT
12 many TRBD2 TRBJ2-7 TRBV7-8 CASSTRERDLNF TGTGCCAGCAGCACCCGTGAGCGGGATCTGAACTTC
10 many TRBD1 TRBJ2-7 TRBV20-1 CSADRDEQYF TGCAGTGCGGACAGGGACGAGCAGTACTTC
14 few TRBD2 TRBJ2-5 TRBV30 CAWSVHSGKETQYF TGTGCCTGGAGTGTACACAGCGGGAAAGAGACCCAGTACTTC
12 - - TRBJ1-1 TRBV7-8 CASSPRESEAFF TGTGCCAGCAGCCCCCGCGAATCTGAAGCTTTCTTT
17 many - TRBJ1-6 TRBV6-2/TRBV6-3 CASSSGPYREGNSPLHF TGTGCCAGCAGTAGCGGCCCCTACAGGGAAGGCAATTCACCCCTCCACTTT
15 - TRBD1 TRBJ2-7 TRBV7-9 CASSPGQGPAYEQYF TGTGCCAGCAGCCCGGGACAGGGACCCGCCTACGAGCAGTACTTC
14 few - TRBJ1-1 TRBV12-3/TRBV12-4 CASSLGGPRREAFF TGTGCCAGCTCCTTAGGGGGACCTCGGAGGGAAGCTTTCTTT
18 - - TRBJ2-6 TRBV27 CASSPVGPKPSGANVLTF TGTGCCAGCAGTCCGGTTGGTCCCAAACCCTCTGGGGCCAACGTCCTGACTTTC
15 - - TRBJ1-1 TRBV7-9 CASSSPGALNTEAFF TGTGCCAGCAGCTCGCCGGGGGCACTGAACACTGAAGCTTTCTTT
14 - - TRBJ1-3 TRBV30 CAWSLTVAGNTIYF TGTGCCTGGAGTCTGACCGTTGCTGGAAACACCATATATTTT
14 few - TRBJ1-6 TRBV9 CASSEGGYNSPLHF TGTGCCAGCAGCGAAGGCGGTTATAATTCACCCCTCCACTTT
13 many - TRBJ1-5 TRBV6-1 CASSPGSNQPQHF TGTGCCAGCAGCCCCGGCTCAAATCAGCCCCAGCATTTT
15 many - TRBJ1-5 TRBV5-5 CASSLSEGESQPQHF TGTGCCAGCAGCTTATCGGAGGGTGAGTCTCAGCCCCAGCATTTT
14 few - TRBJ1-4 TRBV7-9 CASSLISTNEKLFF TGTGCCAGCAGCTTAATTTCAACTAATGAAAAACTGTTTTTT
12 - - TRBJ2-7 TRBV20-1 CSARDLGVEQYF TGCAGTGCTAGAGATTTAGGGGTCGAGCAGTACTTC
14 - - TRBJ1-2 TRBV30 CAWSGWGGAKGYTF TGTGCCTGGAGCGGGTGGGGGGGCGCGAAGGGCTACACCTTC